The 2 T cell receptor beta chains listed next were all sequenced from one sample in a study of cytomegalovirus exposure and HLA in healthy donors. Both 60 Vbeta primers and 13 Jbeta primers went into the PCR. Here immunoSEQ multiplex PCR was the method, and the copy in TCRdb shows in-frame clones only, minus some. Of around 280,000 clones listed, roughly 90% are singletons. Material for sequencing was PBMCs. The receptors here all came from a woman in her late teens or twenties in good health and CMV-seronegative.

Worth noting for this clone: The junction departs from germline at one end; a sequencing error may be responsible. The chain links TRBV7-9 to TRBJ1-1; 9 bases line up with TRBD1. The CDR3 is 16 residues long. CDR1 SEHNR and CDR2 FQNEAQ come from the germline V gene (reference sequence). The CDR3 DNA follows: TGTTCCAGCAGCTTCCGAACAGGGGGCATGAACACTGAAGCTTTCTTT. This codes for CSSSFRTGGMNTEAFF.

Worth noting for this clone: Additional DNA sequences in this sample encode the identical CDR3. The rearrangement links TRBV9 to TRBJ2-2; no reliable D call. The CDR3 is 13 amino acids. Trimming shortened V by 3 bases and J by 1 base, and 4 bases separated the two germline ends. CDR1 and CDR2 from the germline V gene are SGDLS and YYNGEE. Written as DNA, the CDR3 is TGTGCCAGCAGCGATAGGAACACCGGGGAGCTGTTTTTT. It yields the protein CASSDRNTGELFF.